This TCR beta chain was retrieved from a study of regulatory T cells in long-lasting Graves disease. Time point of the sample: newly diagnosed GD, antithyroid drugs for less than 3 months. The TCR library was made from RNA extracted from PBMCs. The CDR3 spans 14 residues. The germline CDR1 and CDR2 sequences are SEHNR and FQNEAQ (reference sequence). V was shortened by 6 bases and J by 5 bases, with 16 bases between the two germline ends. This clonotype occurred many times. To make TCR beta libraries, researchers used iRepertoire HTBI primers and Arm-PCR of CDR3 regions. One entry per CDR3 protein results from TCRdb running MiXCR on the multiplex PCR reads. In the table there are under 800,000 distinct CDR3 sequences, roughly 15% of which are singletons. The data were also submitted as part of a second study, on T cells in Graves' hyperthyroidism and ophthalmopathy.

The sequencing used peripheral blood mononuclear cells (PBMCs), collected at new diagnosis, from a patient treated with antithyroid drugs. The receptor's source is a woman aged 25 to 39 with Graves disease. The chain carries TRBV7-9 and TRBJ1-2, with D possibly matching TRBD1 (5 bases). CDR3 coding DNA: TGTGCCAGCAGGGCAGGGTCTACGACGTATGGCTACACCTTC. Its translation: CASRAGSTTYGYTF.